Following are 29 T cell receptor beta chains from one sample sequenced in a study of T cell responses to AZD1222 COVID-19 vaccine. Some clones are missing from TCRdb's copy, which holds only in-frame ones; the method was immunoSEQ multiplex PCR. The sample lists under 200,000 clones, around 92% occurring once. The source material was peripheral blood, sampled on day 0 of AZD1222 vaccination. All receptors derive from an adult in good health.

The V and J genes are TRBV10-3 and TRBJ1-2, with D possibly being TRBD1 (6 bases). Germline-derived CDR1 and CDR2 are ENHRY and SYGVKD. Trimming stripped 0 bases from V and 5 bases from J, with 10 bases between. CDR3 size: 14 residues. Here the CDR3 DNA reads TGTGCCATCAGTGAGTCGGACAGCAGGTATGGCTACACCTTC. Translation: CAISESDSRYGYTF.

This chain links TRBV5-4 with TRBJ2-3, with 9 bases lining up with TRBD1. The CDR3 runs 14 residues. Germline-derived CDR1 and CDR2 are SGHNT and YYREEE (reference sequence). V was clipped by 4 bases and J by 4 bases; unmatched bases: 4. The CDR3 region has the DNA TGTGCCAGCAGCACCGGGACAGGGTCAGATACGCAGTATTTT. Its translation: CASSTGTGSDTQYF.

This clone appeared a single time. At one end the junction does not follow the germline gene, possibly because of a read error. This chain uses TRBV28 with TRBJ1-2; no clear D gene. Germline CDR1 is MDHEN and CDR2 is SYDVKM. The CDR3 spans 12 residues. CDR3 sequence: CASSLSRYGCTF. CDR3 DNA: TGTGCCAGCAGTTTAAGTCGCTATGGCTGCACCTTC.

The genes are TRBV6-5 and TRBJ1-2, with 7 bases that match TRBD1. This CDR3 spans 14 amino acids. Trimming at V came to 8 bases and at J to 8 bases, leaving 14 bases not matched to a gene. Germline assignment: CDR1 MNHEY and CDR2 SVGAGI. The CDR3 DNA follows: TGTGCCAGCGTCGACAGGGACGGTCCACGGGGCTACACCTTC. This gives the protein CASVDRDGPRGYTF.

The rearrangement links TRBV25-1 to TRBJ2-7; D possibly corresponds to TRBD2 (5 bases). CDR3 length equals 11 residues. Trimming cost V 9 bases and J 4 bases, with 10 bases left between them. Germline V gives CDR1 MGHDK, CDR2 SYGVNS. CDR3 sequence reads: CASGGNYEQYF. DNA for the CDR3: TGTGCCAGTGGAGGAAATTACGAGCAGTACTTC.

The chain has TRBV5-1 and TRBJ2-3; possibly TRBD2 for D (6 bases). V lost 4 bases and J 5 bases, leaving 11 bases between the germline ends. This CDR3 comprises 13 residues. From germline, CDR1 is SGHRS and CDR2 YFSETQ. CDR3 sequence (DNA): TGCGCCAGCAGCACCACGGGGGAAGATACGCAGTATTTT. Its translation: CASSTTGEDTQYF.

The chain links TRBV6-5 to TRBJ1-4, with no clear D. Germline V gives CDR1 MNHEY, CDR2 SVGAGI. Trimming shortened V by 10 bases and J by 2 bases, and 8 bases separated the two germline ends. The CDR3 consists of 12 residues. CDR3 region: CAISRTNEKLFF. The CDR3 DNA sequence: TGTGCCATCAGCAGGACTAATGAAAAACTGTTTTTT.

This chain uses TRBV3-1 (or the pseudogene TRBV3-2) with TRBJ1-4, with 8 bases identical to TRBD1. Germline CDR1 LGHDT, CDR2 YNNKEL (reference sequence). The trim removed 4 bases at V and 8 bases at J, leaving 9 bases unmatched. The CDR3 consists of 15 residues. CDR3 DNA: TGTGCCAGCAGCCGGACCGGGACAGGCGTGGAAAAACTGTTTTTT. This gives the protein CASSRTGTGVEKLFF.

V usage is TRBV6-5 and J usage is TRBJ2-5; 9 bases map to TRBD1. After removal of 2 bases from V and 4 bases from J, the junction contained 5 bases not matched to a gene. The CDR3 consists of 15 residues. CDR1 and CDR2 from the germline V gene are MNHEY and SVGAGI. The CDR3 DNA reads TGTGCCAGCAGTTACCGAAACAGGGGGCGAGAGACCCAGTACTTC. Residues: CASSYRNRGRETQYF.

Comments on this clone: A junction end diverges from the germline sequence, so it may reflect a read error. The sample carries other DNA sequences with the same CDR3. The gene calls are TRBV12-5 and TRBJ1-4, with 8 bases identical to TRBD1. CDR1 and CDR2 (germline): LGHNT, FRNRAP. The CDR3 runs to 14 residues. The CDR3 spells CASGTGTGNEKLFF. For the CDR3, the DNA is TGCGCTAGTGGGACCGGGACAGGAAATGAAAAACTGTTTTTT.

The V gene is TRBV4-1, the J gene TRBJ2-1; D is uncertain. V shed 0 bases and J shed 9 bases, with 9 bases lying between them. Germline V gene data show CDR1 as MGHRA and CDR2 as YSYEKL. This CDR3 contains 13 residues. The CDR3 is CASSQDREGEQFF. DNA for the CDR3: TGCGCCAGCAGCCAAGATAGGGAAGGTGAGCAGTTCTTC.

The V gene is TRBV4-1, the J gene TRBJ1-1, with 7 bases that match TRBD1. The germline V gene has CDR1 MGHRA and CDR2 YSYEKL. The CDR3 length is 17 residues. J gave up 4 bases and V 5 bases, and 16 bases lay outside the gene matches. CDR3 DNA: TGCGCCAGCAGCGCCCTTGGGACAGCCCAAACCGGCACTGAAGCTTTCTTT. Translation gives CASSALGTAQTGTEAFF.

This sequence joins TRBV3-1 (or the pseudogene TRBV3-2) and TRBJ1-1; no definite D call. This CDR3 is 14 amino acids long. Trimming pared 0 bases from V and 1 base from J, leaving 6 bases between. From germline, CDR1 is LGHDT and CDR2 YNNKEL (reference sequence). CDR3 loop: CASSQDSGNTEAFF. The CDR3 coding sequence is TGTGCCAGCAGCCAAGATTCGGGGAACACTGAAGCTTTCTTT.

The chain joins TRBV11-2 to TRBJ2-5; the D gene is possibly TRBD2 (6 bases). The ends were cut back, 3 bases at V and 6 bases at J, with 14 bases in the middle. CDR3 size: 14 residues. The germline CDR1 and CDR2 sequences are SGHAT and FQNNGV. As DNA, the CDR3 is TGTGCCAGCAGCTTCGGGACTTTCGTAAAGACCCAGTACTTC. Encoded protein: CASSFGTFVKTQYF. Based on the CDR3 plus reference TRBV11-2 and TRBJ2-5, the full variable domain is EAGVAQSPRYKIIEKRQSVAFWCNPISGHATLYWYQQILGQGPKLLIQFQNNGVVDDSQLPKDRFSAERLKGVDSTLKIQPAKLEDSAVYLCASSFGTFVKTQYFGPGTRLLVL.

The chain couples TRBV19 to TRBJ2-1; maybe TRBD1 (6 bases). V dropped 0 bases and J dropped 14 bases, with 14 bases sitting between them. The CDR3 spans 13 residues. CDR1 and CDR2 (germline): LNHDA, SQIVND (reference sequence). The CDR3, as DNA: TGTGCCAGTAGTATAGAACCCCAGGGGTCGAAGTTCTTC. Translating gives CASSIEPQGSKFF.

CDR3 in DNA: TGCAGCGTTGAACGAGCGGGGGGCCCCCAGGAGACCCAGTACTTC. Protein: CSVERAGGPQETQYF. The chain couples TRBV29-1 to TRBJ2-5; 9 nucleotides agree with TRBD2. The CDR3 consists of 15 residues. Germline CDR1 reads SQVTM; CDR2 reads ANQGSEA. V lost 2 bases and J lost 5; bases outside the gene matches: 9.

The chain employs TRBV4-3 and TRBJ2-2, with 8 bases fitting TRBD2. This CDR3 region has 16 residues. The junction had 6 bases not matched to a gene; V was cut back by 0 bases and J by 6 bases. The V gene's germline CDR1 is LGHNA and CDR2 YSLEER. The CDR3 reads CASSQDYGGAAGELFF. The DNA for the CDR3 is TGCGCCAGCAGCCAAGATTACGGGGGGGCCGCCGGGGAGCTGTTTTTT.

This clone was recorded only once. The genes are TRBV11-2 and TRBJ2-4; TRBD1 matches 8 bases. With V trimmed by 1 base and J by 9 bases, 2 bases remained unmatched. The germline V gene encodes CDR1 SGHAT and CDR2 FQNNGV. The CDR3 loop spans 13 amino acids. The CDR3 loop is CASSLVDRGIQYF. The CDR3 DNA is TGTGCCAGCAGCTTAGTAGACAGGGGCATTCAGTACTTC.

The chain combines TRBV7-9 with TRBJ1-1; D unresolved. This CDR3 has 12 amino acids. Per the germline V gene, CDR1 is SEHNR and CDR2 is FQNEAQ (reference sequence). The V end was cut by 1 base, the J end by 8 bases, with 8 bases between. The CDR3 here is CASSLDWAEAFF. CDR3 coding DNA: TGTGCCAGCAGCTTAGATTGGGCAGAAGCTTTCTTT.

The chain employs TRBV30 and TRBJ1-3; 10 nucleotides align to TRBD1. CDR3 size: 17 residues. Unmatched junction bases numbered 8, after V lost 3 bases and J lost 0 bases. Germline V gene sequence: CDR1 GTSNPN, CDR2 SVGIG (reference sequence). The DNA of the CDR3 is TGTGCCTGGAGCATAGGGACAGGGGCTATCTCTGGAAACACCATATATTTT. As protein: CAWSIGTGAISGNTIYF.

The chain carries TRBV6-5 and TRBJ2-5; D unclear. Trimming took off 10 bases at V and 5 bases at J, with 17 bases between the two ends. The CDR3 spans 13 residues. In germline, CDR1 is MNHEY, CDR2 SVGAGI. In DNA, the CDR3 is TGTGCCACCCAGGTTGGGAAGTTTGAGACCCAGTACTTC. It yields the protein CATQVGKFETQYF.

Comments on this clone: This same CDR3 is encoded by further DNA sequences in the sample. The CDR3 DNA follows: TGTGCCACCAGCAGAGTGGGACAGGGCAATCAGCCCCAGCATTTT. This translates into CATSRVGQGNQPQHF. V and J are TRBV15 and TRBJ1-5; 8 bases map to TRBD1. The CDR3 sequence is 15 residues long. Per germline, CDR1 LNHNV and CDR2 YYDKDF (reference sequence). The ends lost 1 base at V and 2 bases at J; junction bases unmatched: 1.

This chain uses TRBV12-3 or TRBV12-4 with TRBJ2-1; no definite D call. This CDR3 is 13 amino acids long. The ends were cut back, 2 bases at V and 8 bases at J, with 10 bases in the middle. The DNA for the CDR3 is TGTGCCAGCAGTTTAAGGGTAGGGCATGAGCAGTTCTTC. Its translation is CASSLRVGHEQFF.

The CDR3 spells CASRRGDAGGNNEQFF. The CDR3 DNA is TGTGCCAGCAGACGGGGCGACGCGGGGGGGAACAATGAGCAGTTCTTC. The chain has TRBV28 and TRBJ2-1; 9 bases are shared with TRBD2. V was clipped by 6 bases and J by 5 bases; unmatched bases: 11. Germline loops: CDR1 MDHEN, CDR2 SYDVKM. This CDR3 comprises 16 residues.

The rearrangement links TRBV6-2 or TRBV6-3 to TRBJ2-7; D may correspond to TRBD1 or TRBD2 (6 bases each). The length of the CDR3 is 14 residues. Germline assignment: CDR1 MNHEY and CDR2 SVGEGT. Trimming took off 2 bases at V and 2 bases at J, with 10 bases between the two ends. The CDR3: CASSYVRGAYEQYF. The CDR3 region has the DNA TGTGCCAGCAGTTACGTGAGGGGGGCCTACGAGCAGTACTTC.

The chain has TRBV7-3 and TRBJ1-1; a weak D match, TRBD1 (5 bases). Germline V gene data show CDR1 as SGHTA and CDR2 as FQGTGA. The V end was cut by 5 bases, the J end by 2 bases, with 9 bases between. This CDR3 is 13 amino acids long. CDR3: CASSVQGNTEAFF. The CDR3, as DNA: TGTGCCAGCAGCGTCCAGGGAAACACTGAAGCTTTCTTT.

This sequence joins TRBV3-1 (or the pseudogene TRBV3-2) and TRBJ1-1; perhaps TRBD1 as D (5 bases). Trimming removed 7 bases at V and 4 bases at J, with 16 bases between. CDR1 LGHDT and CDR2 YNNKEL come from the germline V gene (reference sequence). This CDR3 is built from 14 residues. The CDR3 bases are TGTGCCAGCAAGAAATGGGGCGTGGGCACTGAAGCTTTCTTT. It is translated as CASKKWGVGTEAFF.

V and J are TRBV7-9 and TRBJ2-7; D is undetermined. The CDR3 totals 12 residues. Trimming cost V 5 bases and J 4 bases, with 9 bases left between them. Germline values: CDR1 SEHNR, CDR2 FQNEAQ (reference sequence). For the CDR3, the DNA is TGTGCCAGCAGCCTTACCAGATACGAGCAGTACTTC. This codes for CASSLTRYEQYF.

This rearrangement joins TRBV2 to TRBJ2-7; D is ambiguous. The CDR3 loop spans 12 amino acids. Germline V gene sequence: CDR1 SNHLY, CDR2 FYNNEI. The V and J ends lost 4 bases and 1 base respectively, with 5 bases between them. The DNA of the CDR3 is TGTGCCAGCAGTGCCAGGTCCTACGAGCAGTACTTC. It is translated as CASSARSYEQYF.